The clone carrying this T cell receptor beta chain was recorded at least ten times. What it recognizes is unknown. This entry comes from a study of glioma-infiltrating T cells. For the study at large: WHO grade II oligodendrogliomas or astrocytomas, plus non-recurrent WHO grade IV glioblastomas, were sampled. Blood libraries targeted about 4.5- to 11-fold coverage of some 980,000 T cells. Regarding the study as a whole: Signature shared blood CDR3 motifs were enriched in low-divergence and depleted in high-divergence patients.

Trimming took 5 bases from V and 10 from J, leaving 15 bases between them. Germline V gene sequence: CDR1 LNHNV, CDR2 YYDKDF (reference sequence). The CDR3 has 13 amino acids. Using RNA template, CDR3s of TCR alpha and beta were amplified with iRepertoire arm-PCR. MiXCR was run by TCRdb on the multiplex PCR reads, yielding one entry per CDR3 protein. This repertoire shows roughly 350,000 distinct CDR3 sequences, around 45% found once; its top ten account for about 12%. This clonotype was sampled from a human donor with low-grade glioma or glioblastoma, undergoing nonglioma brain surgery, or in good health (not recorded which). Sequencing was performed on glioma tissue, nonneoplastic brain tissue, or PBMCs (not recorded which). The chain has TRBV15 and TRBJ2-1; weak D call: TRBD2 (5 bases). The DNA of the CDR3 is TGTGCCACCAGCGCCACTAGAGACGGCGAGCAGTTCTTC. This encodes CATSATRDGEQFF.